These T cell receptor beta chains were read from a single sample in a study of T cell changes during pregnancy in multiple sclerosis. The assay was immunoSEQ multiplex PCR, and TCRdb's table has in-frame clones only and misses some. The sample holds 50,000 to 70,000 clones; around 90% are singletons and the top ten take roughly 1.5%. Sequences were derived from peripheral blood, sampled in the second trimester of pregnancy. These receptors were collected from a female donor with multiple sclerosis, enrolled in a pregnancy study. The CDR3 runs from the conserved cysteine through the conserved F or W. The D gene is left open where the match is weak. Clone size appears in some rows only: once, few, many, or a class for an expanded clone.

TRBJ2-5 TRBV2 - - CASRPTSTKVRETQYF TGTGCCAGCAGGCCCACCTCGACTAAAGTCAGGGAGACCCAGTACTTC
TRBJ1-2 TRBV27 - - CASSSSGADYGYTF TGTGCCAGCAGTTCGTCAGGGGCCGACTATGGCTACACCTTC
TRBJ2-1 TRBV2 - - CASSQGTIGPIEQFF TGTGCCAGCAGCCAGGGGACAATTGGGCCGATTGAGCAGTTCTTC
TRBJ2-1 TRBV18 - - CASSPPAGLDEQFF TGTGCCAGCTCACCACCGGCAGGGTTGGATGAGCAGTTCTTC
TRBJ2-3 TRBV6-5 - - CASSYSQGRTDTQYF TGTGCCAGCAGTTACTCCCAGGGCCGCACAGATACGCAGTATTTT
TRBJ2-1 TRBV6-5 - - CASSSPGSYNEQFF TGTGCCAGCAGTTCTCCCGGCTCCTACAATGAGCAGTTCTTC
TRBJ1-1 TRBV7-6 - - CASSGQLNTEAFF TGTGCCAGCAGCGGGCAGCTAAACACTGAAGCTTTCTTT
TRBJ2-5 TRBV6-4 once - CASSDPSTANLEGTQYF TGTGCCAGCAGTGACCCGTCGACAGCGAACCTAGAAGGGACCCAGTACTTC
TRBJ2-7 TRBV19 once TRBD1 CASSMTGSVTEQYF TGTGCCAGTAGTATGACAGGGTCGGTAACCGAGCAGTACTTC
TRBJ2-6 TRBV7-9 - TRBD2 CASSSAAGRPSGANVLTF TGTGCCAGCAGCTCCGCAGCGGGACGCCCCTCTGGGGCCAACGTCCTGACTTTC
TRBJ2-7 TRBV6-1 - - CASSEAGFYEQYF TGTGCCAGCAGTGAAGCCGGGTTTTACGAGCAGTACTTC
TRBJ1-5 TRBV28 - - CALGRDEQPQHF TGTGCCCTAGGCAGGGATGAACAGCCCCAGCATTTT
TRBJ1-1 TRBV29-1 - - CSVDRVRNTEAFF TGCAGCGTTGACAGGGTGCGAAACACTGAAGCTTTCTTT
TRBJ2-5 TRBV5-6 - - CASSSTGSLETQYF TGTGCCAGCAGCTCCACAGGGAGTTTGGAGACCCAGTACTTC
TRBJ2-7 TRBV7-9 - - CASSATESYEQYF TGTGCCAGCAGCGCGACAGAGAGTTACGAGCAGTACTTC
TRBJ1-1 TRBV5-1 - - CASSLQLNTEAFF TGCGCCAGCAGCTTGCAGTTGAACACTGAAGCTTTCTTT
TRBJ2-5 TRBV5-5 - TRBD1 CASSPGTGTAKETQYF TGTGCCAGCAGCCCCGGGACGGGGACAGCAAAAGAGACCCAGTACTTC
TRBJ1-4 TRBV19 - - CASSQDRDEKLFF TGTGCCAGTAGTCAGGACAGAGATGAAAAACTGTTTTTT
TRBJ1-1 TRBV15 - - CATSPTGMNTEAFF TGTGCCACCAGCCCGACGGGGATGAACACTGAAGCTTTCTTT
TRBJ2-1 TRBV7-2 once - CASSLFWRGSYNEQFF TGTGCCAGCAGCTTATTCTGGCGGGGCTCCTACAATGAGCAGTTCTTC
TRBJ2-7 TRBV5-4 - - CASSLDLTGPSGEQYF TGTGCCAGCAGCTTGGACTTGACTGGCCCTAGTGGTGAGCAGTACTTC
TRBJ2-7 TRBV6-1 - - CASRQAEQYF TGTGCCAGCCGGCAGGCCGAGCAGTACTTC
TRBJ1-2 TRBV5-1 - TRBD1 CASSIQGDGYTF TGCGCCAGCAGCATACAGGGGGACGGCTACACCTTC
TRBJ1-1 TRBV2 - - CAREKRQEIMNTEAFF TGTGCCAGGGAAAAAAGACAGGAGATAATGAACACTGAAGCTTTCTTT
TRBJ2-5 TRBV28 - - CASSLSTGLQETQYF TGTGCCAGCAGTTTATCTACAGGGTTACAAGAGACCCAGTACTTC
TRBJ2-5 TRBV5-1 few TRBD1 CASSPGQGETQYF TGCGCCAGCAGCCCCGGACAGGGAGAGACCCAGTACTTC
TRBJ1-2 TRBV7-2 - - CASSFVGAYPYGYTF TGTGCCAGCAGCTTTGTGGGGGCTTACCCCTATGGCTACACCTTC
TRBJ2-5 TRBV9 - TRBD2 CASSSQPLAVQETQYF TGTGCCAGCAGCTCCCAACCACTAGCGGTCCAAGAGACCCAGTACTTC
TRBJ1-1 TRBV7-9 - - CASSLAISSEAFF TGTGCCAGCAGCTTAGCTATATCGTCTGAAGCTTTCTTT
TRBJ2-5 TRBV5-4 - TRBD2 CASSLGGTSGTETQYF TGTGCCAGCAGCTTGGGGGGGACTAGCGGGACAGAGACCCAGTACTTC
TRBJ1-2 TRBV9 - TRBD1 CASSVGTGGGYTF TGTGCCAGCAGCGTCGGGACAGGCGGTGGCTACACCTTC
TRBJ2-1 TRBV19 once TRBD1 CASVQGEHNEQFF TGTGCCAGTGTACAGGGGGAACACAATGAGCAGTTCTTC
TRBJ2-1 TRBV5-1 - TRBD2 CASSLGTGGRNEQFF TGCGCCAGCAGCTTGGGGACGGGAGGTCGGAATGAGCAGTTCTTC
TRBJ2-2 TRBV7-2 - TRBD2 CASSLLAGVNTGELFF TGTGCCAGCAGCTTACTAGCGGGAGTCAACACCGGGGAGCTGTTTTTT
TRBJ1-2 TRBV11-2 once - CASSLDLLGAHTF TGTGCCAGCAGCTTAGATCTTTTGGGGGCCCACACCTTC
TRBJ1-1 TRBV6-5 - TRBD1 CASRPGTGWGTEAFF TGTGCCAGCAGACCCGGGACAGGGTGGGGCACTGAAGCTTTCTTT
TRBJ1-1 TRBV10-1 - - CASSDDREAFF TGCGCCAGCAGTGATGACAGGGAAGCTTTCTTT
TRBJ2-7 TRBV2 - TRBD2 CASRGSGNYEQYF TGTGCCAGCAGGGGTAGCGGGAACTACGAGCAGTACTTC
TRBJ2-1 TRBV7-9 - TRBD1 CASSVLGQTVSYNEQFF TGTGCCAGCAGCGTATTGGGACAGACAGTCTCCTACAATGAGCAGTTCTTC
TRBJ2-1 TRBV7-3 - TRBD1 CASSPTGTGSPSSYNEQFF TGTGCCAGCAGCCCTACCGGGACAGGGTCCCCTAGCTCCTACAATGAGCAGTTCTTC
TRBJ1-4 TRBV5-1 - - CASSLGGANEKLFF TGCGCCAGCAGCTTGGGGGGGGCTAATGAAAAACTGTTTTTT
TRBJ2-7 TRBV6-5 - - CASGLTVEYF TGTGCCAGCGGGCTAACAGTGGAGTACTTC
TRBJ2-7 TRBV5-1 - - CASSSPDRNYEQYF TGCGCCAGCAGCTCACCGGACAGAAACTACGAGCAGTACTTC